What follows are 23 T cell receptor beta chains derived from one specimen sequenced in a study of T cell responses to AZD1222 COVID-19 vaccine. The table came from immunoSEQ multiplex PCR; TCRdb's copy has only in-frame clones and leaves some out. Of about 140,000 clones listed, around 93% are singletons. The material sequenced was peripheral blood, taken 28 days after the second AZD1222 dose. These receptors originate from an adult who received the AZD1222 COVID-19 vaccine.

DNA of the CDR3: TGTGCCAGTAGTATAGGTGCAGATCAATTTGCAACTAATGAAAAACTGTTTTTT. It yields the protein CASSIGADQFATNEKLFF. The chain couples TRBV19 to TRBJ1-4; unclear D gene. The CDR3 has 18 residues. V was pared by 1 base and J by 0 bases, with 15 bases between. Germline V gives CDR1 LNHDA, CDR2 SQIVND (reference sequence).

The chain carries TRBV5-1 and TRBJ2-2, with 11 bases lining up with TRBD1. Losses at the gene ends were 5 bases for V and 4 bases for J; bases not matched to a gene: 7. Germline lookup yields CDR1 SGHRS and CDR2 YFSETQ. This CDR3 has 16 amino acids. CDR3 region: CASRRTGGAGTGELFF. The CDR3 DNA reads TGCGCCAGCAGGCGGACAGGGGGCGCGGGCACCGGGGAGCTGTTTTTT.

The CDR3 reads CASSRQAPANEKLFF. Here the CDR3 DNA reads TGTGCCAGCAGTCGACAGGCACCAGCTAATGAAAAACTGTTTTTT. V is TRBV28 and J is TRBJ1-4; TRBD1 might be the D (6 bases). V lost 5 bases, J lost 3 bases, and 13 bases lay in between. This CDR3 is built from 15 residues. Germline V gene data show CDR1 as MDHEN and CDR2 as SYDVKM. The variable domain in full, completed from reference TRBV28 and TRBJ1-4, reads DVKVTQSSRYLVKRTGEKVFLECVQDMDHENMFWYRQDPGLGLRLIYFSYDVKMKEKGDIPEGYSVSREKKERFSLILESASTNQTSMYLCASSRQAPANEKLFFGSGTQLSVL.

This chain connects TRBV28 to TRBJ2-3, with D perhaps TRBD2 (6 bases). Between the trimmed V and J ends, which lost 6 bases and 1 base, there was a span of 20 bases. In germline, CDR1 is MDHEN, CDR2 SYDVKM. The CDR3 extends over 17 amino acids. Here the CDR3 DNA reads TGTGCCAGCAGAACTCTCACGGGGGTGACCCGCACAGATACGCAGTATTTT. Residues: CASRTLTGVTRTDTQYF.

The chain links TRBV7-2 to TRBJ1-5; a weak D match, TRBD1 (5 bases). CDR3 length: 14 amino acids. V lost 1 base, J lost 5 bases, and 9 bases lay in between. Germline lookup yields CDR1 SGHTA and CDR2 FQGNSA. The CDR3: CASSLGARDQPQHF. In DNA form, the CDR3 reads TGTGCCAGCAGCTTAGGAGCCAGGGATCAGCCCCAGCATTTT.

The chain has TRBV18 and TRBJ1-5; TRBD1 agrees at 9 bases. The CDR3 has 17 residues. Germline assignment: CDR1 KGHSH and CDR2 LQKENI. The junction had 13 bases not matched to a gene; V was cut back by 3 bases and J by 7 bases. The CDR3 coding sequence is TGTGCCAGCTCACCTGCTTGGGGACAGGGAATACGGCAGCCCCAGCATTTT. Translated: CASSPAWGQGIRQPQHF.

The chain links TRBV7-8 to TRBJ2-1, with 7 bases matching TRBD2. Looked up from germline, CDR1 is SGHVS and CDR2 is FQNEAQ. CDR3 length equals 15 residues. The V and J ends lost 1 base and 8 bases, in that order; junction bases with no gene match: 8. The CDR3 loop is CASSLGGPTSDEQFF. The CDR3 DNA reads TGTGCCAGCAGCTTAGGGGGACCAACTAGCGATGAGCAGTTCTTC.

The rearrangement joins TRBV5-1 to TRBJ1-1; the match to TRBD1 covers 7 bases. This CDR3 comprises 14 residues. Trimming at V came to 5 bases and at J to 1 base, leaving 5 bases not matched to a gene. Germline CDR1 reads SGHRS; CDR2 reads YFSETQ. The CDR3 is CASRPGQRNTEAFF. The CDR3 coding sequence is TGCGCCAGCAGACCGGGACAGAGGAACACTGAAGCTTTCTTT.

The V and J genes are TRBV7-9 and TRBJ2-1, with 10 bases fitting TRBD2. Looked up from germline, CDR1 is SEHNR and CDR2 is FQNEAQ (reference sequence). The CDR3 totals 15 residues. V lost 6 bases to trimming and J lost 10 bases; unmatched junction nucleotides: 12. CDR3 sequence: CASRETSGAMGEQFF. Written as DNA, the CDR3 is TGTGCCAGCAGAGAAACTAGCGGGGCCATGGGGGAGCAGTTCTTC.

The chain uses TRBV9 and TRBJ1-4; D is unclear. The CDR3 extends over 16 amino acids. Between the trimmed V and J ends, which lost 4 bases and 7 bases, there was a span of 20 bases. The germline V gene encodes CDR1 SGDLS and CDR2 YYNGEE. The CDR3 DNA reads as TGTGCCAGCAGCTCATCTTTGTACGGGAATCTTGAAAAACTGTTTTTT. Residues: CASSSSLYGNLEKLFF.

A note on this clone: Other nucleotide sequences in the sample specify the same CDR3. The chain couples TRBV18 to TRBJ2-5; D may be TRBD1 (5 bases). CDR1 KGHSH and CDR2 LQKENI come from the germline V gene. V lost 3 bases and J 2 bases, leaving 7 bases between the germline ends. This CDR3 is built from 13 residues. The CDR3: CASSPRQQETQYF. The CDR3 DNA reads as TGTGCCAGCTCACCGAGACAGCAAGAGACCCAGTACTTC.

The chain has TRBV4-1 and TRBJ2-1; TRBD1 agrees at 7 bases. There are 14 residues in the CDR3. The ends lost 0 bases at V and 12 bases at J; junction bases unmatched: 8. Germline V gene sequence: CDR1 MGHRA, CDR2 YSYEKL. The CDR3 coding sequence is TGCGCCAGCAGCCAAGATGAAGGGGGCCAGGGGCAGTTCTTC. Its protein is CASSQDEGGQGQFF.

CDR3 region: CATKRLAGDEQFF. In DNA, the CDR3 is TGTGCCACCAAGCGGCTAGCGGGAGATGAGCAGTTCTTC. The chain is built from TRBV27 and TRBJ2-1, with 10 bases aligning to TRBD2. V was pared by 10 bases and J by 8 bases, with 8 bases of the junction left unmatched. The length of the CDR3 is 13 residues. Looked up from germline, CDR1 is MNHEY and CDR2 is SMNVEV (reference sequence).

The genes are TRBV15 and TRBJ1-3, with TRBD1 identical over 7 bases. J gave up 4 bases and V 1 base, and 13 bases lay outside the gene matches. The CDR3 totals 18 residues. CDR1 and CDR2 from the germline V gene are LNHNV and YYDKDF (reference sequence). DNA of the CDR3: TGTGCCACCAGCAGAGGGCCTAACACAGGGGCTTACGGAAACACCATATATTTT. Translated, it gives CATSRGPNTGAYGNTIYF.

To note about this clone: The sample holds other DNA sequences that translate to the same CDR3. The chain couples TRBV7-2 to TRBJ2-1, with TRBD2 matching over 8 bases. The germline gives CDR1 SGHTA, CDR2 FQGNSA. The trim removed 3 bases at V and 2 bases at J, leaving 3 bases unmatched. CDR3 length: 15 residues. CDR3 DNA sequence: TGTGCCAGCAGCTTCAGCGGGAGCACCTACAATGAGCAGTTCTTC. Translating it yields CASSFSGSTYNEQFF. Drawing the rest from reference TRBV7-2 and TRBJ2-1, the complete variable domain is GAGVSQSPSNKVTEKGKDVELRCDPISGHTALYWYRQSLGQGLEFLIYFQGNSAPDKSGLPSDRFSAERTGGSVSTLTIQRTQQEDSAVYLCASSFSGSTYNEQFFGPGTRLTVL.

This chain connects TRBV19 to TRBJ2-1; 8 positions agree with TRBD2. With 4 bases clipped from V and 9 bases from J, the junction kept 8 bases outside the gene matches. Germline CDR1 LNHDA, CDR2 SQIVND (reference sequence). The CDR3 is made up of 14 amino acids. The DNA of the CDR3 is TGTGCCAGTAGTACAGGCGGGAGGTCCGGTGAGCAGTTCTTC. This encodes CASSTGGRSGEQFF. Variable domain in full (rest from reference TRBV19 and TRBJ2-1): DGGITQSPKYLFRKEGQNVTLSCEQNLNHDAMYWYRQDPGQGLRLIYYSQIVNDFQKGDIAEGYSVSREKKESFPLTVTSAQKNPTAFYLCASSTGGRSGEQFFGPGTRLTVL.

This chain links TRBV6-5 with TRBJ2-4; unclear D gene. Trimming cost V 6 bases and J 8 bases, with 14 bases left between them. CDR3 size: 13 residues. Germline V gene lookup returns CDR1 MNHEY and CDR2 SVGAGI. The CDR3 DNA is TGTGCCAGCAGCTACCGGGTTTATTACATTCAGTACTTC. Protein sequence: CASSYRVYYIQYF.

The table lists this clone with a count of one. This chain connects TRBV9 to TRBJ2-3; D assignment may be TRBD1 or TRBD2 (5 bases each). CDR3 length equals 15 residues. The V gene's germline CDR1 is SGDLS and CDR2 YYNGEE. Deletions cut 4 bases from V and 0 bases from J, with 12 bases between. The CDR3 sequence is CASSPGTYSTDTQYF. As DNA, the CDR3 is TGTGCCAGCAGCCCCGGGACCTATAGCACAGATACGCAGTATTTT.

The chain combines TRBV18 with TRBJ1-5, with D maybe TRBD1 (5 bases). Trimming took 4 bases from V and 2 from J, leaving 9 bases between them. Germline V gene sequence: CDR1 KGHSH, CDR2 LQKENI. This CDR3 region has 14 residues. The CDR3 sequence is CASSQGYGNQPQHF. For the CDR3, the DNA is TGTGCCAGCTCACAGGGGTACGGCAATCAGCCCCAGCATTTT.

This chain joins TRBV7-9 and TRBJ2-2; 9 nucleotides agree with TRBD1. The CDR3 runs 16 residues. The J segment lost 1 base and the V segment lost 6 bases, leaving 6 bases of the junction unmatched. Germline-derived CDR1 and CDR2 are SEHNR and FQNEAQ (reference sequence). The CDR3 sequence is CASRGGTGQNTGELFF. CDR3 coding DNA: TGTGCCAGCAGGGGCGGGACAGGGCAGAACACCGGGGAGCTGTTTTTT.

The J gene is TRBJ1-1, the V gene TRBV7-2; the D is unclear. The CDR3 is 12 amino acids. The V and J ends lost 8 bases and 0 bases respectively, with 7 bases between them. Germline V gives CDR1 SGHTA, CDR2 FQGNSA. DNA of the CDR3: TGTGCCAGCGCCAAATTGAACACTGAAGCTTTCTTT. It translates to CASAKLNTEAFF.

The V call is TRBV19, the J call TRBJ2-7, with TRBD1 identical over 7 bases. CDR3 length equals 14 residues. Germline V lookup: CDR1 LNHDA, CDR2 SQIVND (reference sequence). V was pared by 5 bases and J by 3 bases, with 7 bases of the junction left unmatched. DNA for the CDR3: TGTGCCAGTAGTTCCTCGGGACAGCTCTACGAGCAGTACTTC. The encoded protein is CASSSSGQLYEQYF.

The rearrangement links TRBV6-5 to TRBJ2-1; D is uncertain. The germline CDR1 and CDR2 sequences are MNHEY and SVGAGI. Trimming removed 5 bases at V and 8 bases at J, with 7 bases between. The CDR3 sequence is 11 residues long. CDR3 amino acids: CASSLLDEQFF. CDR3 DNA: TGTGCCAGCAGTCTCCTCGATGAGCAGTTCTTC.